The next 20 T cell receptor beta chains were all read from a single sample in a study of beta chain bispecific antibodies for T cell cancers. TCRdb reprocessed the 5' RACE reads via MiXCR and lists one record per CDR3 protein. The sample holds 20,000 to 25,000 distinct CDR3 sequences, approximately 2.2% seen once. Blood mononuclear cells were expanded for around three days using either OKT3 anti-CD3 antibody or CD3/CD28 beads. Overall study findings and caveats: In these mixed samples, most targeted TRBV reads derived from the leukemia cell line. Anti-TRBV12 exposure, compared with anti-CD19, reduced the TRBV12-3 proportion of TRBV signal by roughly 99%.

Which antigens these TCRs recognize remains unknown. The source was healthy donor T cells cultured with leukemia cells, collected from a culture containing a bispecific antibody targeting TCR Vbeta12. These receptors were obtained from a human donor in good health. Some clones in this sample may be carry-over from other donors' samples.

This clonotype is categorized as medium-sized. The chain couples TRBV27 to TRBJ1-1; possible D gene TRBD1, 5 bases. V was clipped by 7 bases and J by 1 base, with 13 bases between them. The germline CDR1 and CDR2 sequences are MNHEY and SMNVEV (reference sequence). CDR3 length: 14 amino acids. The CDR3: CASTPRGGNTEAFF. CDR3 nucleotides: TGTGCCAGCACCCCCCGGGGGGGGAACACTGAAGCTTTCTTT.

Ten or more counts support this clonotype. The chain is built from TRBV6-5 and TRBJ2-7, with 10 bases fitting TRBD1. V lost 2 bases and J lost 2; bases outside the gene matches: 3. Germline CDR1 is MNHEY and CDR2 is SVGAGI. This CDR3 contains 15 residues. The CDR3, as DNA: TGTGCCAGCAGTTACATGGGACAGGGGACCTACGAGCAGTACTTC. This codes for CASSYMGQGTYEQYF.

This clonotype showed up many times. V is TRBV5-1 and J is TRBJ2-7, with D maybe TRBD2 (5 bases). V was shortened by 2 bases and J by 2 bases, with 14 bases between the two germline ends. CDR1 SGHRS and CDR2 YFSETQ come from the germline V gene. This CDR3 has 15 amino acids. For the CDR3, the DNA is TGCGCCAGCAGCTTCTCGCCCGGGAACACCTACGAGCAGTACTTC. Its protein is CASSFSPGNTYEQYF.

This clonotype was observed at least ten times. The chain employs TRBV5-1 and TRBJ1-2; 9 bases map to TRBD1. There are 14 residues in the CDR3. V trimming: 5 bases; J trimming: 3 bases; junction bases outside the gene matches: 5. Looked up from germline, CDR1 is SGHRS and CDR2 is YFSETQ. The CDR3 is CASRSGQGDYGYTF. CDR3 nucleotides: TGCGCCAGCAGATCGGGACAGGGTGACTATGGCTACACCTTC.

Note on this clonotype: Being one base from a much bigger clone, this may be a read error. The rearrangement joins TRBV20-1 to TRBJ2-3; TRBD2 matches at 9 bases. The CDR3 covers 14 residues. Trimming took 5 bases from V and 0 from J; bases not matched to a gene: 3. The germline V gene encodes CDR1 DFQATT and CDR2 SNEGSKA (reference sequence). The CDR3 bases are TGCAGTGCTGGCGGGGGGGGTAGCACAGATACGCAGTATTTT. Residues: CSAGGGGSTDTQYF.

This clonotype was counted ten times or more. The chain employs TRBV5-6 and TRBJ1-6; D is possibly TRBD1 (6 bases). Germline values: CDR1 SGHDT, CDR2 YYEEEE. The CDR3 is 16 amino acids. Trimming stripped 4 bases from V and 4 bases from J, with 15 bases between. The CDR3 loop is CASSLIRGGYNSPLHF. For the CDR3, the DNA is TGTGCCAGCAGCCTGATACGAGGGGGGTATAATTCACCCCTCCACTTT.

This clonotype has ten or more counts. The chain links TRBV13 to TRBJ2-3; D gene unclear. Germline-derived CDR1 and CDR2 are PRHDT and FYEKMQ (reference sequence). This CDR3 is built from 14 residues. V was trimmed by 5 bases and J by 4 bases, leaving 13 bases between them. The CDR3: CASSAQLPADTQYF. The DNA for the CDR3 is TGTGCCAGCAGCGCCCAGCTTCCGGCAGATACGCAGTATTTT.

This clonotype came up many times. V usage is TRBV5-1 and J usage is TRBJ2-7; 9 positions agree with TRBD2. The CDR3 has 14 residues. CDR1 SGHRS and CDR2 YFSETQ come from the germline V gene. V gave up 4 bases and J gave up 7 bases; unmatched junction bases: 9. CDR3 coding DNA: TGCGCCAGCAGCCGCGGGGGGGAGGTAGAGGAGCAGTACTTC. It is translated as CASSRGGEVEEQYF.

The sample holds many counts of this clonotype. The chain couples TRBV19 to TRBJ2-7; 13 nucleotides line up with TRBD2. From germline, CDR1 is LNHDA and CDR2 SQIVND (reference sequence). The CDR3 has 17 residues. Germline trimming cut 5 bases from V and 0 bases from J; bases unmatched to any gene: 7. The CDR3 DNA follows: TGTGCCAGTAGTTCCAGGGGGACTAGCGGGGTCTCCTACGAGCAGTACTTC. Translating it yields CASSSRGTSGVSYEQYF.

In its sample, this clonotype was seen many times. The V call is TRBV27, the J call TRBJ1-1; 8 bases are shared with TRBD1. Per the germline V gene, CDR1 is MNHEY and CDR2 is SMNVEV (reference sequence). The CDR3 is 14 amino acids. The trim removed 6 bases at V and 3 bases at J, leaving 6 bases unmatched. CDR3 sequence reads: CASSFTGGHTEAFF. In DNA form, the CDR3 reads TGTGCCAGCAGCTTTACAGGGGGACACACTGAAGCTTTCTTT.

Many counts were recorded for this clonotype. The V and J genes are TRBV5-1 and TRBJ2-1; 12 nucleotides align to TRBD2. The CDR3 extends over 16 amino acids. Losses at the gene ends were 2 bases for V and 8 bases for J; bases not matched to a gene: 8. In germline, CDR1 is SGHRS, CDR2 YFSETQ. The CDR3 region is CASSLIPSGGVDEQFF. For the CDR3, the DNA is TGCGCCAGCAGCTTAATCCCTAGCGGGGGGGTGGATGAGCAGTTCTTC.

Ten or more counts support this clonotype. The chain employs TRBV30 and TRBJ2-3, with 11 bases matching TRBD2. Germline CDR1 is GTSNPN and CDR2 is SVGIG (reference sequence). This CDR3 is built from 16 residues. After removal of 4 bases from V and 2 bases from J, the junction contained 8 bases not matched to a gene. CDR3 sequence (DNA): TGTGCCTGGACCTCCGGGACTAGCGGACCCACAGATACGCAGTATTTT. Its translation: CAWTSGTSGPTDTQYF.

This clonotype was recorded many times. V usage is TRBV7-9 and J usage is TRBJ2-1; D call uncertain. The CDR3 loop spans 12 amino acids. The germline V gene encodes CDR1 SEHNR and CDR2 FQNEAQ (reference sequence). With 1 base removed from V and 5 bases from J, the gap between germline ends came to 3 bases. In DNA form, the CDR3 reads TGTGCCAGCAGCTTAGGGAACAATGAGCAGTTCTTC. It is translated as CASSLGNNEQFF. Full variable domain (missing parts from reference TRBV7-9 and TRBJ2-1): DTGVSQNPRHKITKRGQNVTFRCDPISEHNRLYWYRQTLGQGPEFLTYFQNEAQLEKSRLLSDRFSAERPKGSFSTLEIQRTEQGDSAMYLCASSLGNNEQFFGPGTRLTVL.

This clonotype has a count of ten or more. J is TRBJ1-3 and V is TRBV27, with D perhaps TRBD1 (5 bases). Germline V CDR1 and CDR2: MNHEY, SMNVEV (reference sequence). CDR3 length: 13 amino acids. Trimming took 6 bases from V and 8 from J, leaving 14 bases between them. CDR3 in amino acids: CASSHQVGDTIYF. The DNA of the CDR3 is TGTGCCAGCAGCCACCAGGTGGGGGACACCATATATTTT.

This clonotype has a count of ten or more. The chain couples TRBV19 to TRBJ1-1; no clear D. V gave up 10 bases and J gave up 1 base, with 16 bases separating them. In germline, CDR1 is LNHDA, CDR2 SQIVND (reference sequence). CDR3 length equals 14 residues. The CDR3 protein is CATESAASNTEAFF. The CDR3 DNA sequence: TGTGCCACCGAATCCGCGGCTTCGAACACTGAAGCTTTCTTT.

This clonotype was detected ten times or more. The rearrangement joins TRBV6-5 to TRBJ2-1; tentatively, D is TRBD1 or TRBD2 (5 bases each). The CDR3 spans 14 residues. The V gene lost 7 bases and the J gene lost 7 bases, with 17 bases spanning the gap. Germline V gene sequence: CDR1 MNHEY, CDR2 SVGAGI. The CDR3 here is CASNPHPGPNEQFF. In DNA form, the CDR3 reads TGTGCCAGCAACCCTCACCCGGGGCCAAATGAGCAGTTCTTC.

This clonotype was observed at least ten times. The chain has TRBV5-5 and TRBJ2-5; no clear D gene. Trimming took 5 bases from V and 5 from J, leaving 13 bases between them. The CDR3 has 13 amino acids. Germline lookup yields CDR1 SGHKS and CDR2 YYEKEE (reference sequence). The CDR3 DNA reads as TGTGCCAGCAGTCTGGTGGTGAGCGAGACCCAGTACTTC. Protein sequence: CASSLVVSETQYF.

This clonotype has at least ten counts. The V call is TRBV2, the J call TRBJ1-2, with TRBD1 matching over 9 bases. Germline CDR1 is SNHLY and CDR2 is FYNNEI. J gave up 1 base and V 6 bases, and 6 bases lay outside the gene matches. This CDR3 comprises 15 residues. DNA of the CDR3: TGTGCCAGCAGGACCCCGGGACAGGGTAACTATGGCTACACCTTC. It specifies CASRTPGQGNYGYTF.

This clonotype was observed at least ten times. J is TRBJ2-3 and V is TRBV19; the match to TRBD2 covers 9 bases. The CDR3 covers 16 residues. Germline loops: CDR1 LNHDA, CDR2 SQIVND (reference sequence). V lost 6 bases and J lost 2; bases outside the gene matches: 9. For the CDR3, the DNA is TGTGCCAGTAGCCTCCCGGGACTAGCCGCCACAGATACGCAGTATTTT. It yields the protein CASSLPGLAATDTQYF.

At least ten counts were recorded for this clonotype. The chain combines TRBV7-9 with TRBJ1-1, with D possibly matching TRBD1 (6 bases). V was shortened by 5 bases and J by 6 bases, with 13 bases between the two germline ends. This CDR3 has 13 amino acids. In germline, CDR1 is SEHNR, CDR2 FQNEAQ (reference sequence). CDR3 sequence reads: CASSGGGAPEAFF. The CDR3 DNA is TGTGCCAGCAGCGGGGGGGGGGCGCCTGAAGCTTTCTTT. The full variable domain, rest sourced from reference TRBV7-9 and TRBJ1-1, is DTGVSQNPRHKITKRGQNVTFRCDPISEHNRLYWYRQTLGQGPEFLTYFQNEAQLEKSRLLSDRFSAERPKGSFSTLEIQRTEQGDSAMYLCASSGGGAPEAFFGQGTRLTVV.